This TCR beta chain was profiled in a study of CD8 T cells in ankylosing spondylitis. From germline, CDR1 is WSHSY and CDR2 SAAADI. The V and J ends lost 5 bases and 4 bases, in that order; junction bases with no gene match: 1. This CDR3 comprises 14 residues. Study-level points and caveats: Some of the motif variants had earlier been found in reactive arthritis patients' fluid and blood. It appeared that ankylosing spondylitis blood was characterized by a TCR beta motif of several highly homologous variants.

This clonotype has at least ten counts. Its specificity is unknown. TCRdb called the 5' RACE reads again in MiXCR, with one record for every CDR3 protein. Among about 130,000 distinct CDR3 sequences listed, about an eighth were seen once. The TCR comes from a female donor with ankylosing spondylitis or in good health (not recorded which). The sequenced sample consisted of blood, either unsorted or a sorted T cell fraction (not recorded which). V gene TRBV10-2 combines with J gene TRBJ2-1, with 11 bases lining up with TRBD2. Written as DNA, the CDR3 is TGCGCCAGCAGTCCTAGCGGGAGGTACAATGAGCAGTTCTTC. This translates into CASSPSGRYNEQFF.